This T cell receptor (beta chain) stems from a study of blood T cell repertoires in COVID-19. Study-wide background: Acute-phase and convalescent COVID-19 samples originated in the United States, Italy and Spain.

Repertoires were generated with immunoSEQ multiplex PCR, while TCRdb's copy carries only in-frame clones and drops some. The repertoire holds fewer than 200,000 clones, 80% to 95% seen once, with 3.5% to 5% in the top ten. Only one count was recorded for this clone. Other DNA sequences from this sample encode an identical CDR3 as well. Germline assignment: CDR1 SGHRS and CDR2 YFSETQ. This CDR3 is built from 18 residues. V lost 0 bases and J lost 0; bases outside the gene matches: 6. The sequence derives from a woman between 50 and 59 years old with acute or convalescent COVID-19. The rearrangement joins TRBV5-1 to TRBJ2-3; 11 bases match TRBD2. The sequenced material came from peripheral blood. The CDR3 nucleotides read TGCGCCAGCAGCTTGGTGTCTAGCGGGGGGTCTAGCACAGATACGCAGTATTTT. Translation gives CASSLVSSGGSSTDTQYF.